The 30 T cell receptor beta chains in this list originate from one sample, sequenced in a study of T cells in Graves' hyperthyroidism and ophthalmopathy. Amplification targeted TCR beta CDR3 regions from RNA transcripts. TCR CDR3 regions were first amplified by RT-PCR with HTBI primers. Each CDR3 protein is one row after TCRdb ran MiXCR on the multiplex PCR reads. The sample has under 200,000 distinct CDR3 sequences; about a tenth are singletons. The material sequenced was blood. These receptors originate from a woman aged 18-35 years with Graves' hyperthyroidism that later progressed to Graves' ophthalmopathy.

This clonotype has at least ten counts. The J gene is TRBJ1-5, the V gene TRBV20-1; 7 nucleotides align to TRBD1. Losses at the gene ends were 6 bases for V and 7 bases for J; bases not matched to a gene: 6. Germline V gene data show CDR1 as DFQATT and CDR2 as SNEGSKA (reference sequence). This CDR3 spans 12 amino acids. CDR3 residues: CSASTGTQPQHF. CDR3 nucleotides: TGCAGTGCCTCGACAGGGACGCAGCCCCAGCATTTT.

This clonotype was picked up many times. The CDR3 region is CASSEGLAGVQETQYF. CDR3 coding DNA: TGTGCCAGCAGTGAGGGACTAGCGGGGGTCCAAGAGACCCAGTACTTC. The rearrangement links TRBV2 to TRBJ2-5, with TRBD2 identical over 14 bases. The length of the CDR3 is 16 residues. After removal of 3 bases from V and 1 base from J, the junction contained 1 base not matched to a gene. Germline V gene data show CDR1 as SNHLY and CDR2 as FYNNEI.

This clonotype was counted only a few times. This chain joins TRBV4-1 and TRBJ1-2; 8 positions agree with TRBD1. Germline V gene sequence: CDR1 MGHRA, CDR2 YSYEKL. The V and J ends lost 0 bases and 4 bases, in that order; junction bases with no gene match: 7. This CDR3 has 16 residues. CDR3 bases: TGCGCCAGCAGCCAAGATCAGACCAGGGGGCTCTATGGCTACACCTTC. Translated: CASSQDQTRGLYGYTF.

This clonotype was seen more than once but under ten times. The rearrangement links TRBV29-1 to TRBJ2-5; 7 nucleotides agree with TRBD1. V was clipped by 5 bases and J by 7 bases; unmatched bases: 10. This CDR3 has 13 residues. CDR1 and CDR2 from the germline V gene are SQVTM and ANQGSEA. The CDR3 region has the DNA TGCAGCGTTAGGGACAGTGGTGTTGGGACCCAGTACTTC. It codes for CSVRDSGVGTQYF.

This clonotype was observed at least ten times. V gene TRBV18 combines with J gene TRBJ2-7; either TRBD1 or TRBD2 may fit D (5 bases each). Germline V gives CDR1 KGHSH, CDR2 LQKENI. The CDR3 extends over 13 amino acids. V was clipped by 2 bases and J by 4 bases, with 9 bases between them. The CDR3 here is CASSPTGGYEQYF. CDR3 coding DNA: TGTGCCAGCTCACCAACTGGGGGTTACGAGCAGTACTTC.

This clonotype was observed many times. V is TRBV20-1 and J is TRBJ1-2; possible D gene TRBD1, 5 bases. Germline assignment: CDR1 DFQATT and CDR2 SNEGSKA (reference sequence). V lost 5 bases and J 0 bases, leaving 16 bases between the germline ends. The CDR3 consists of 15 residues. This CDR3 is CSAPRWGDSNYGYTF. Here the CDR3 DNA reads TGCAGTGCTCCTAGATGGGGGGACTCTAACTATGGCTACACCTTC.

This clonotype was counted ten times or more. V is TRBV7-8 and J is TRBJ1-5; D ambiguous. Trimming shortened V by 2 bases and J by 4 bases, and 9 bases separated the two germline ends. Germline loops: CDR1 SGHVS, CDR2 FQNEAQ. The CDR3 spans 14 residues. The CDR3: CASSLNAGNQPQHF. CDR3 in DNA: TGTGCCAGCAGCTTAAATGCAGGAAATCAGCCCCAGCATTTT.

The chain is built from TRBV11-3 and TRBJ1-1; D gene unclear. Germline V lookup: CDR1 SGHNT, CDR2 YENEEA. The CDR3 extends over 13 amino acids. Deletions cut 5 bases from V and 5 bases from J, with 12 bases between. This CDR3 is CASSLITDTEAFF. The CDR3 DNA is TGTGCCAGCAGCCTAATAACCGATACTGAAGCTTTCTTT.

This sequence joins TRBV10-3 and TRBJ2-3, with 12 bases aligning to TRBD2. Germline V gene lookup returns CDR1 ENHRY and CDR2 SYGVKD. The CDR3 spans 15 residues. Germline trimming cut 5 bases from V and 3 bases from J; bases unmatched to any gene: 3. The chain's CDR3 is CAISRLAGATDTQYF. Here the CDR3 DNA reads TGTGCCATCAGTCGACTAGCGGGAGCTACAGATACGCAGTATTTT.

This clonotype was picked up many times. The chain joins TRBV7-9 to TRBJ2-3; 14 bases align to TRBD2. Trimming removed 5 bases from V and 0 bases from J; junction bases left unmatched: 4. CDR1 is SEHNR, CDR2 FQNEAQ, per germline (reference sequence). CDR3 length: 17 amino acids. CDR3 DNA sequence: TGTGCCAGCAGCCGACTAGCGGGAGGGCCTAGCACAGATACGCAGTATTTT. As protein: CASSRLAGGPSTDTQYF. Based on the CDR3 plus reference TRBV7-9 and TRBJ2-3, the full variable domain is DTGVSQNPRHKITKRGQNVTFRCDPISEHNRLYWYRQTLGQGPEFLTYFQNEAQLEKSRLLSDRFSAERPKGSFSTLEIQRTEQGDSAMYLCASSRLAGGPSTDTQYFGPGTRLTVL.

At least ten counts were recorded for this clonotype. In DNA, the CDR3 is TGTGCCAGCAGTGAATGGGGGGCTGGGGTCGCCGGGGAGCTGTTTTTT. Translation: CASSEWGAGVAGELFF. The J gene is TRBJ2-2, the V gene TRBV2, with D perhaps matching TRBD1 or TRBD2 (6 bases each). Per the germline V gene, CDR1 is SNHLY and CDR2 is FYNNEI. V was shortened by 2 bases and J by 6 bases, with 16 bases between the two germline ends. The CDR3 length is 16 residues.

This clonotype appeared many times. The CDR3 loop reads CAISESAGATEAFF. The CDR3 DNA is TGTGCCATCAGTGAGTCGGCAGGAGCCACTGAAGCTTTCTTT. The rearrangement links TRBV10-3 to TRBJ1-1; D gene unclear. The CDR3 has 14 residues. Trimming stripped 0 bases from V and 4 bases from J, with 9 bases between. Germline V CDR1 and CDR2: ENHRY, SYGVKD.

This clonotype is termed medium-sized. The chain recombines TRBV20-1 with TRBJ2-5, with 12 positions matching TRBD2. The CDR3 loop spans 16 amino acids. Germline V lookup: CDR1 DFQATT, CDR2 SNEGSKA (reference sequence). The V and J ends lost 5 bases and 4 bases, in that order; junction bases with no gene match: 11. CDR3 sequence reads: CSAGTGTSGRGETQYF. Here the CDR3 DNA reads TGCAGTGCTGGAACCGGGACTAGCGGGCGGGGAGAGACCCAGTACTTC.

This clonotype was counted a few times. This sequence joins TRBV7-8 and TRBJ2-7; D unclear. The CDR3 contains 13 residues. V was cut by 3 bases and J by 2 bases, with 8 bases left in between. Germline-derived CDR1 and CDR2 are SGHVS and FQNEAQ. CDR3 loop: CASSFSDTYEQYF. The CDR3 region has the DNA TGTGCCAGCAGCTTCTCTGACACCTACGAGCAGTACTTC.

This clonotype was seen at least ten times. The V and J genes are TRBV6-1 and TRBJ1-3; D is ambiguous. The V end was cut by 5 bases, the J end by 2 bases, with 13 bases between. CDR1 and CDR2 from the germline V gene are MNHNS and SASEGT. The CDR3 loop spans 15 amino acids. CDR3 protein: CASSYPGVAGNTIYF. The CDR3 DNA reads TGTGCCAGCAGTTACCCCGGGGTGGCTGGAAACACCATATATTTT.

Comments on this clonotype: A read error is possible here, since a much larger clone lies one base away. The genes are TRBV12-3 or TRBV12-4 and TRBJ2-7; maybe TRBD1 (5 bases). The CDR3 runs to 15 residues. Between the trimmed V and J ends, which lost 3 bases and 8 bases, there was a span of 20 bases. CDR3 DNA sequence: TGTGCCAGCAGTTTTAGCCGCCGCAGGGTAGACAAGCAGTACTTC. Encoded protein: CASSFSRRRVDKQYF.

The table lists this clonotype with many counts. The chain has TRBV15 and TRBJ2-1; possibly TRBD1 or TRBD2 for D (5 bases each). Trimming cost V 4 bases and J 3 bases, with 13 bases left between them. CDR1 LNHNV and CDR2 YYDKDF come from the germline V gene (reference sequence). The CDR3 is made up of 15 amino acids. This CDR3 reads CATSTGTRVYNEQFF. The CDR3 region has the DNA TGTGCCACCAGCACCGGGACGAGGGTCTACAATGAGCAGTTCTTC. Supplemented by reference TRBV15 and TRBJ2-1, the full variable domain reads DAMVIQNPRYQVTQFGKPVTLSCSQTLNHNVMYWYQQKSSQAPKLLFHYYDKDFNNEADTPDNFQSRRPNTSFCFLDIRSPGLGDTAMYLCATSTGTRVYNEQFFGPGTRLTVL.

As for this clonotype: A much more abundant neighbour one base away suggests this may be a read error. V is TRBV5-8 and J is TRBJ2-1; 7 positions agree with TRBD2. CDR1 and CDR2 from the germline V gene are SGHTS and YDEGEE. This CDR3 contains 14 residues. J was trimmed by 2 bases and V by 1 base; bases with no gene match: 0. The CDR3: CASSLSGTYNEQFF. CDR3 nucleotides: TGTGCCAGCAGCTTGAGCGGGACCTACAATGAGCAGTTCTTC.

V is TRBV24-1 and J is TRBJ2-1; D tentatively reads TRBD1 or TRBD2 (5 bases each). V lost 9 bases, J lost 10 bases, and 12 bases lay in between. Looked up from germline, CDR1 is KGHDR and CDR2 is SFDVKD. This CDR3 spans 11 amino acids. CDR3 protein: CATEWGREQFF. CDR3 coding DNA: TGTGCCACCGAATGGGGGAGAGAGCAGTTCTTC.

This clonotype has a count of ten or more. The CDR3 loop reads CSSLPGQSNSDTQYF. CDR3 nucleotide sequence: TGCAGTTCTCTACCGGGACAGTCTAACTCAGATACGCAGTATTTT. The chain joins TRBV20-1 to TRBJ2-3, with 7 bases matching TRBD1. The trim removed 8 bases at V and 4 bases at J, leaving 15 bases unmatched. CDR1 and CDR2 (germline): DFQATT, SNEGSKA (reference sequence). CDR3 length: 15 residues.

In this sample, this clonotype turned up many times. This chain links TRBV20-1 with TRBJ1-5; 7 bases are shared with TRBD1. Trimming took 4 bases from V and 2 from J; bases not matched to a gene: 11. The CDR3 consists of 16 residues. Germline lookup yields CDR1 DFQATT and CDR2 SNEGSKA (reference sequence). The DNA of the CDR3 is TGCAGTGCTATAGGGGCAGGGGGAGGGGGCAATCAGCCCCAGCATTTT. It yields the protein CSAIGAGGGGNQPQHF.

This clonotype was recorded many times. The CDR3 is CASKQNNEKLFF. Written as DNA, the CDR3 is TGTGCCAGCAAGCAGAATAATGAAAAACTGTTTTTT. The chain uses TRBV6-1 and TRBJ1-4; D unclear. Germline loops: CDR1 MNHNS, CDR2 SASEGT. Trimming cost V 7 bases and J 4 bases, with 7 bases left between them. This CDR3 contains 12 residues.

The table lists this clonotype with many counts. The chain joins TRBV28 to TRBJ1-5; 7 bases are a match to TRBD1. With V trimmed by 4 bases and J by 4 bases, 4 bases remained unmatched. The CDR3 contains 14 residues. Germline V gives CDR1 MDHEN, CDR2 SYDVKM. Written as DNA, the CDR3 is TGTGCCAGCAGTTCCCGACAGGGAAATCAGCCCCAGCATTTT. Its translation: CASSSRQGNQPQHF.

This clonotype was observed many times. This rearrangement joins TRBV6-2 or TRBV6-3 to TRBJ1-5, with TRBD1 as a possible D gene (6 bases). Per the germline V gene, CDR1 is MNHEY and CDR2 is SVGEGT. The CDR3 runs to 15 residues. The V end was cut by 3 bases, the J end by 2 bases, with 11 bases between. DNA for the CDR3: TGTGCCAGCAGTTATCAGGGGATGGGCAATCAGCCCCAGCATTTT. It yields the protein CASSYQGMGNQPQHF.

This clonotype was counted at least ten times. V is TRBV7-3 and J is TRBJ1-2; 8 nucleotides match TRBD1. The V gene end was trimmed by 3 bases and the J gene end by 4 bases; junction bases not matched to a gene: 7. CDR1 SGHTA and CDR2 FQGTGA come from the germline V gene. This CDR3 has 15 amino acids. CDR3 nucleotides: TGTGCCAGCAGCTTCGGGACAGGTACTCGCTATGGCTACACCTTC. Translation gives CASSFGTGTRYGYTF.

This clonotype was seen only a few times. The chain's CDR3 is CASSQVLQGNEQFF. In DNA, the CDR3 is TGCGCCAGCAGCCAAGTCCTTCAGGGCAATGAGCAGTTCTTC. The gene calls are TRBV4-1 and TRBJ2-1; a possible D gene is TRBD1 (5 bases). Trimming removed 1 base from V and 6 bases from J, with 10 bases in between. This CDR3 region has 14 residues. Per germline, CDR1 MGHRA and CDR2 YSYEKL.

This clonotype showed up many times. The CDR3 sequence: CASSEWTGPNYGYTF. CDR3 DNA sequence: TGTGCCAGCAGCGAGTGGACAGGACCTAACTATGGCTACACCTTC. The rearrangement uses TRBV6-1 and TRBJ1-2; 7 bases align to TRBD1. V gave up 6 bases and J gave up 0 bases; unmatched junction bases: 7. CDR3 size: 15 residues. CDR1 and CDR2 from the germline V gene are MNHNS and SASEGT.

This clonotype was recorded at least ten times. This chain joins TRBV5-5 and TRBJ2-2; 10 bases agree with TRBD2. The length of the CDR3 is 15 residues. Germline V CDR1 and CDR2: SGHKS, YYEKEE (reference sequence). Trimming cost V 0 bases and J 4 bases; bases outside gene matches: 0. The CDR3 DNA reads TGTGCCAGCAGCTTGGGACTAGCGGGCACCGGGGAGCTGTTTTTT. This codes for CASSLGLAGTGELFF.

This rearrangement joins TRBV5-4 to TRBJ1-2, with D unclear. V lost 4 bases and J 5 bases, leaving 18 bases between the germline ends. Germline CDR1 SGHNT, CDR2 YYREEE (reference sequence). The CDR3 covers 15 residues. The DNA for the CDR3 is TGTGCCAGCAGCATGGACGGGGTTGTAGAATATGGCTACACCTTC. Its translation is CASSMDGVVEYGYTF.

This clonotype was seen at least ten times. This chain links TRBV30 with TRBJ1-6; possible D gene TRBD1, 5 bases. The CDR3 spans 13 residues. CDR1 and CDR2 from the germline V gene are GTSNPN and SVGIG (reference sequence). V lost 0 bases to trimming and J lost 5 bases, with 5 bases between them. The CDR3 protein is CAWSVQDNSPLHF. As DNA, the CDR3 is TGTGCCTGGAGTGTACAGGATAATTCACCCCTCCACTTT.